The 20 T cell receptor beta chains below were found in one sample sequenced in a study of control samples from healthy donors and cancer patients. TCRdb keeps only in-frame clones here, not all; method: immunoSEQ multiplex PCR. The data hold 120,000 to 150,000 clones, with approximately 92% observed a single time. Sequenced input: blood. Every receptor here comes from a man under 40 in good health.

This clone was found once. This sequence joins TRBV3-1 (or the pseudogene TRBV3-2) and TRBJ2-3; D unresolved. This CDR3 region has 18 residues. The V gene's germline CDR1 is LGHDT and CDR2 YNNKEL (reference sequence). Trimming removed 0 bases at V and 2 bases at J, with 18 bases between. The CDR3 reads CASSQEVRWGQDTDTQYF. CDR3 coding DNA: TGTGCCAGCAGCCAAGAAGTAAGGTGGGGTCAGGACACAGATACGCAGTATTTT.

A note on this clone: Within the sample, other DNA sequences also encode this same CDR3. The genes are TRBV30 and TRBJ1-4; TRBD1 might be the D (5 bases). CDR1 and CDR2 from the germline V gene are GTSNPN and SVGIG (reference sequence). The CDR3 spans 13 residues. Trimming left V 0 bases short and J 17 bases short, with 19 bases between. The chain's CDR3 is CAWSVGFQGLIFF. CDR3 nucleotide sequence: TGTGCCTGGAGTGTAGGGTTTCAGGGCCTTATTTTTTTT.

The chain is built from TRBV2 and TRBJ2-1; tentatively, D is TRBD2 (5 bases). This CDR3 comprises 14 residues. The germline V gene has CDR1 SNHLY and CDR2 FYNNEI. Deletions cut 6 bases from V and 0 bases from J, with 9 bases between. The CDR3 loop is CASRAGSSYNEQFF. CDR3 nucleotide sequence: TGTGCCAGCAGGGCGGGTAGCTCCTACAATGAGCAGTTCTTC.

The V call is TRBV6-5, the J call TRBJ1-1, with D hard to call. From germline, CDR1 is MNHEY and CDR2 SVGAGI. CDR3 length: 13 amino acids. Trimming took off 1 base at V and 1 base at J, with 4 bases between the two ends. For the CDR3, the DNA is TGTGCCAGCAGTTACTTGGGGAACACTGAAGCTTTCTTT. It specifies CASSYLGNTEAFF.

CDR3 nucleotide sequence: TGTGCCAGCAGCCAAGATCCCGCGGGAGGGGGGGAGACCCAGTACTTC. This sequence encodes CASSQDPAGGGETQYF. This sequence joins TRBV4-2 and TRBJ2-5; 9 nucleotides agree with TRBD2. V lost 0 bases, J lost 5 bases, and 7 bases stayed unmatched. Germline CDR1 reads LGHNA; CDR2 reads YNFKEQ. There are 16 residues in the CDR3.

The rearrangement links TRBV5-4 to TRBJ2-3; TRBD2 matches at 13 bases. Germline CDR1 is SGHNT and CDR2 is YYREEE (reference sequence). V dropped 0 bases and J dropped 2; count of bases not matched to a gene: 3. The CDR3 runs to 17 residues. The CDR3 coding sequence is TGTGCCAGCAGCTTGGGGACTAGCGGGAGTATCACAGATACGCAGTATTTT. Translated: CASSLGTSGSITDTQYF.

The chain employs TRBV15 and TRBJ2-2; D perhaps matches TRBD1 (6 bases). Trimming cost V 2 bases and J 4 bases, with 14 bases left between them. Germline V gene lookup returns CDR1 LNHNV and CDR2 YYDKDF (reference sequence). This CDR3 contains 16 residues. In DNA form, the CDR3 reads TGTGCCACCAGCAGACGGGACCCCAGGGGCACCGGGGAGCTGTTTTTT. This gives the protein CATSRRDPRGTGELFF.

J is TRBJ2-3 and V is TRBV30; 9 nucleotides line up with TRBD2. V was pared by 5 bases and J by 3 bases, with 9 bases of the junction left unmatched. CDR3 length: 15 amino acids. Germline CDR1 is GTSNPN and CDR2 is SVGIG (reference sequence). CDR3 bases: TGTGCCTGGGGGGCGGGACTAGCCAGGACAGATACGCAGTATTTT. Protein sequence: CAWGAGLARTDTQYF.

This clone has more than one count but fewer than ten. This rearrangement joins TRBV6-6 to TRBJ2-7; 10 positions agree with TRBD1. The CDR3 spans 14 residues. V was pared by 5 bases and J by 7 bases, with 8 bases of the junction left unmatched. Germline V lookup: CDR1 MNHNY, CDR2 SVGAGI (reference sequence). CDR3 sequence: CASSTGTGVGEQYF. The CDR3 nucleotides read TGTGCCAGCAGTACCGGGACAGGGGTAGGAGAGCAGTACTTC.

The CDR3 DNA is TGTGCCAGCAGTTACGGACACATGAACACTGAAGCTTTCTTT. This translates into CASSYGHMNTEAFF. The chain has TRBV5-6 and TRBJ1-1, with TRBD1 as a possible D gene (5 bases). The V end lost 5 bases, the J end lost 0 bases, and 11 bases lay between the germline ends. CDR3 length equals 14 residues. CDR1 is SGHDT and CDR2 is YYEEEE in the germline V gene.

The chain joins TRBV21-1 to TRBJ1-2. TRBV21-1 is a known pseudogene. This CDR3 is built from 16 residues. The CDR3 DNA reads TGTGCCAGCAGCCTCCGAGAGGAGATGTTGGACTATGGCTACACCTTC. It yields the protein CASSLREEMLDYGYTF.

This chain uses TRBV7-8 with TRBJ1-1; TRBD1 might be the D (5 bases). From germline, CDR1 is SGHVS and CDR2 FQNEAQ. The length of the CDR3 is 12 residues. The ends were cut back, 5 bases at V and 4 bases at J, with 8 bases in the middle. CDR3 in DNA: TGTGCCAGCAGCCGTGACAGCACTGAAGCTTTCTTT. Encoded protein: CASSRDSTEAFF.

The chain employs TRBV6-1 and TRBJ2-1, with D uncertain. Germline CDR1 reads MNHNS; CDR2 reads SASEGT. The CDR3 covers 13 residues. The ends were cut back, 2 bases at V and 9 bases at J, with 11 bases in the middle. DNA of the CDR3: TGTGCCAGCAGTGAAAGGGATCCGGGTGAGCAGTTCTTC. It translates to CASSERDPGEQFF.

V and J are TRBV19 and TRBJ2-1; TRBD1 matches 7 bases. Losses at the gene ends were 4 bases for V and 4 bases for J; bases not matched to a gene: 7. This CDR3 is built from 15 residues. The germline gives CDR1 LNHDA, CDR2 SQIVND (reference sequence). The chain's CDR3 is CASSSFLGQYNEQFF. The DNA of the CDR3 is TGTGCCAGTAGTAGTTTTTTGGGACAGTACAATGAGCAGTTCTTC.

V and J are TRBV7-8 and TRBJ1-4, with 9 bases aligning to TRBD1. The CDR3 sequence is 16 residues long. Germline V lookup: CDR1 SGHVS, CDR2 FQNEAQ. V was clipped by 6 bases and J by 3 bases; unmatched bases: 8. CDR3 residues: CASRRGQGYANEKLFF. The CDR3 DNA sequence: TGTGCCAGCAGACGTGGACAGGGGTATGCTAATGAAAAACTGTTTTTT.

This clone was observed once. The genes are TRBV2 and TRBJ1-2; TRBD1 is a possible D gene (5 bases). Between the trimmed V and J ends, which lost 5 bases and 4 bases, there was a span of 8 bases. This CDR3 comprises 12 residues. Germline lookup yields CDR1 SNHLY and CDR2 FYNNEI. The CDR3 loop is CASSWGGYGYTF. As DNA, the CDR3 is TGTGCCAGCAGTTGGGGGGGCTATGGCTACACCTTC.

The chain combines TRBV28 with TRBJ1-6; D is uncertain. Germline V CDR1 and CDR2: MDHEN, SYDVKM. The length of the CDR3 is 15 residues. V was pared by 8 bases and J by 0 bases, with 11 bases between. CDR3 protein: CASHKTSSYNSPLHF. For the CDR3, the DNA is TGTGCCAGCCATAAGACGAGCTCCTATAATTCACCCCTCCACTTT.

The CDR3 here is CASSQEPEGTF. CDR3 nucleotides: TGCGCCAGCAGCCAAGAACCGGAAGGCACCTTC. J is TRBJ1-2 and V is TRBV4-3; no definite D call. Germline V lookup: CDR1 LGHNA, CDR2 YSLEER. The CDR3 contains 11 residues. V lost 0 bases and J 13 bases, leaving 9 bases between the germline ends.

This rearrangement joins TRBV29-1 to TRBJ2-2; D perhaps matches TRBD1 (6 bases). CDR1 and CDR2 from the germline V gene are SQVTM and ANQGSEA. Trimming pared 6 bases from V and 2 bases from J, leaving 10 bases between. The CDR3 has 13 residues. The CDR3 bases are TGCAGCGTAAAGACAGGAAACACCGGGGAGCTGTTTTTT. It yields the protein CSVKTGNTGELFF.

The V and J genes are TRBV28 and TRBJ2-5; 7 positions agree with TRBD2. This CDR3 contains 14 residues. After removal of 1 base from V and 2 bases from J, the junction contained 1 base not matched to a gene. Germline V gene lookup returns CDR1 MDHEN and CDR2 SYDVKM. CDR3 in DNA: TGTGCCAGCAGTTTATCGGGGGGTCAAGAGACCCAGTACTTC. This encodes CASSLSGGQETQYF.